This TCR beta chain was retrieved from a study of T cells in women clearing cervical HPV infection. Looking at the study overall: Case blood was drawn a median about 150 days after lesion detection. The study's findings and limits: Repertoire richness, not evenness, was significantly elevated in CIN3+ cases versus controls.

Genomic DNA, averaging roughly 1,200 ng per sample, yielded TCR beta CDR3 via immunoSEQ. Profiled with immunoSEQ multiplex PCR; TCRdb holds only in-frame clones, not every one. This repertoire includes roughly 20,000 clones. A note on this clone: Its antigen is unidentified. The read terminates 3 residues ahead of where the CDR3 ends, so the germline J gene completes it.

The CDR3 length is 16 residues. V lost 3 bases to trimming and J lost 4 bases; unmatched junction nucleotides: 8. The V gene's germline CDR1 is MNHEY and CDR2 SMNVEV (reference sequence). The sequencing sample was made of blood buffy coat. This chain links TRBV27 with TRBJ2-2, with 7 bases fitting TRBD1. The sequence was obtained from a woman between 18 and 69 years old with a cervical HPV16 infection that either progressed to CIN3+ or cleared (not recorded which). The covered CDR3 bases are TGTGCCAGCAGTTTCATAGACAGGGTTGGCACCGGGGAG. Protein product: CASSFIDRVGTGE. From start to end, the CDR3 is CASSFIDRVGTGELFF.